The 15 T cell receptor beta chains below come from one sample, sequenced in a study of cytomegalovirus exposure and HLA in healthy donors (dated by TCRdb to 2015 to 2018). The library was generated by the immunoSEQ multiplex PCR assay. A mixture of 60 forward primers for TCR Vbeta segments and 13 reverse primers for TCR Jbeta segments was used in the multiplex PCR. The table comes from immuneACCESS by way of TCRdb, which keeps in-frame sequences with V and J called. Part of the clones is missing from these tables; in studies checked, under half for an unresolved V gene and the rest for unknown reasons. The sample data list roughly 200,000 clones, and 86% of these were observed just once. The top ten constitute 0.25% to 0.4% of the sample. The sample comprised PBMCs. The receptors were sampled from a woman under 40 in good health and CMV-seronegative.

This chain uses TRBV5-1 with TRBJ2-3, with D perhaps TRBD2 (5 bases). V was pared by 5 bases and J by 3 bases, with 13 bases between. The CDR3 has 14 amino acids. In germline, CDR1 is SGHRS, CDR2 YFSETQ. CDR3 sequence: CASSARADTDTQYF. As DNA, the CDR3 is TGCGCCAGCAGTGCGCGGGCGGATACAGATACGCAGTATTTT.

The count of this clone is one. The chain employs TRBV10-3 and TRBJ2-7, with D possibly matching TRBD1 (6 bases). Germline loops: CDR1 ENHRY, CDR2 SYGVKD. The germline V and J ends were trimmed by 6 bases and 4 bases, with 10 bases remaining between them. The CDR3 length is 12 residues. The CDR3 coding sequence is TGTGCCATCAGCGGGACAAGGTACGAGCAGTACTTC. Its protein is CAISGTRYEQYF.

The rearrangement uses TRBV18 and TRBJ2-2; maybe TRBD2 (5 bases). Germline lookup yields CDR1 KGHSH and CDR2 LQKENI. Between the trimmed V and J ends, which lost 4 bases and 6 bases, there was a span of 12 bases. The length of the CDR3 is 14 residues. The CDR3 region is CASSRLDLSGELFF. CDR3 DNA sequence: TGTGCCAGCTCACGTCTGGACTTGTCCGGGGAGCTGTTTTTT.

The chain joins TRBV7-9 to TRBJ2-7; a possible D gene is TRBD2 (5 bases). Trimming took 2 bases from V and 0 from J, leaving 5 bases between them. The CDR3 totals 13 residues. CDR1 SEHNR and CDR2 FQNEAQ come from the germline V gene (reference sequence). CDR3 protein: CASSLRDSYEQYF. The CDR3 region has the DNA TGTGCCAGCAGCTTACGGGACTCCTACGAGCAGTACTTC.

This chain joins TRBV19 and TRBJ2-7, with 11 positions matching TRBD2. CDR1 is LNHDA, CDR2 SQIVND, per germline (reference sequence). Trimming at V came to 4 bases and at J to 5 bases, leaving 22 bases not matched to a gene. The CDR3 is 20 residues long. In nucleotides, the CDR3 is TGTGCCAGTAGTACTTACCGTGACAGGAGATTAGCGGGAGGGCCCCACGAGCAGTACTTC. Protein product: CASSTYRDRRLAGGPHEQYF. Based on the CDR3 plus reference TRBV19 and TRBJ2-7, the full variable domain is DGGITQSPKYLFRKEGQNVTLSCEQNLNHDAMYWYRQDPGQGLRLIYYSQIVNDFQKGDIAEGYSVSREKKESFPLTVTSAQKNPTAFYLCASSTYRDRRLAGGPHEQYFGPGTRLTVT.

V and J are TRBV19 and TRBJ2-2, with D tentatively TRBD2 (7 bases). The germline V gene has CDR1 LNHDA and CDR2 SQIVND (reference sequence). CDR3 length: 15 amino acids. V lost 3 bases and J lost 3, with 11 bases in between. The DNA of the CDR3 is TGTGCCAGTAGTATTGGCGGGGGCTACACCGGGGAGCTGTTTTTT. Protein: CASSIGGGYTGELFF. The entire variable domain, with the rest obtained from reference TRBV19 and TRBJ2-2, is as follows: DGGITQSPKYLFRKEGQNVTLSCEQNLNHDAMYWYRQDPGQGLRLIYYSQIVNDFQKGDIAEGYSVSREKKESFPLTVTSAQKNPTAFYLCASSIGGGYTGELFFGEGSRLTVL.

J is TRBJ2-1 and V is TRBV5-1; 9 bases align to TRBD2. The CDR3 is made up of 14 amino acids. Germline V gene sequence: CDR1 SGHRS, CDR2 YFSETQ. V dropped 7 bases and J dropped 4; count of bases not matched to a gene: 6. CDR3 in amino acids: CASYSGSRYNEQFF. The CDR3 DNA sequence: TGCGCCAGCTATAGCGGGAGTCGGTACAATGAGCAGTTCTTC.

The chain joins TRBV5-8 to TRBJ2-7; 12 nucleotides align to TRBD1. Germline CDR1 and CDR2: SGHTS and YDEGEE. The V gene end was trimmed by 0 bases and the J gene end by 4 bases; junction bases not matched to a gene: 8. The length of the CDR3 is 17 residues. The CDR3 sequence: CASSLGSRDRGLYEQYF. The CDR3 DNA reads TGTGCCAGCAGCTTGGGGTCCCGGGACAGGGGGCTATACGAGCAGTACTTC. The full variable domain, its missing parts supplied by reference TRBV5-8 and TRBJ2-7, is EAGVTQSPTHLIKTRGQQATLRCSPISGHTSVYWYQQALGLGLQFLLWYDEGEERNRGNFPPRFSGRQFPNYSSELNVNALELEDSALYLCASSLGSRDRGLYEQYFGPGTRLTVT.

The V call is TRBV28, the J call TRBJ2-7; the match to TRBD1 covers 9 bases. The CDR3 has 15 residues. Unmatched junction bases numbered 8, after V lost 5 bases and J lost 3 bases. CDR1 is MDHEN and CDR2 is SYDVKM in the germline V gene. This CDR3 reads CASSATGTGNYEQYF. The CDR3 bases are TGTGCCAGCAGTGCGACCGGGACAGGGAACTACGAGCAGTACTTC.

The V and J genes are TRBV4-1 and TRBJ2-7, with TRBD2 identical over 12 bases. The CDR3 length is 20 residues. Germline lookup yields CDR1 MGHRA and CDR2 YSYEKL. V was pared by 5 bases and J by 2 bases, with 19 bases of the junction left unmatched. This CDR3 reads CASSLQGGLAGEELPYEQYF. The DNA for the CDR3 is TGCGCCAGCAGCTTACAAGGGGGACTAGCGGGCGAAGAGCTCCCCTACGAGCAGTACTTC.

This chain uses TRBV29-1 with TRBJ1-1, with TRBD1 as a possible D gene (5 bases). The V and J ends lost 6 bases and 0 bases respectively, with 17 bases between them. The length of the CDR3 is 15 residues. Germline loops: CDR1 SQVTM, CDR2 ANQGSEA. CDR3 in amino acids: CSVNSDRLMNTEAFF. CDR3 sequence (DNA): TGCAGCGTGAATTCAGACAGACTCATGAACACTGAAGCTTTCTTT.

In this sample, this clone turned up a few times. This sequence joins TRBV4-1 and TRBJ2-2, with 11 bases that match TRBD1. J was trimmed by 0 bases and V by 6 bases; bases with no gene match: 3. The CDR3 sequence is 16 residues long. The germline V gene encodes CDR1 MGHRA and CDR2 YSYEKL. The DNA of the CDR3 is TGCGCCAGCAGAGCGGACAGGGGGCCGAACACCGGGGAGCTGTTTTTT. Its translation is CASRADRGPNTGELFF.

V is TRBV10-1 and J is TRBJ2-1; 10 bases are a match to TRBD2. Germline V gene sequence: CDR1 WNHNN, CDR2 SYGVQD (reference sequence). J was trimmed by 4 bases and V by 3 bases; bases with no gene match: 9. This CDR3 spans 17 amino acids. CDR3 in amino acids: CASSDHSSSGSYNEQFF. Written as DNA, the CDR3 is TGCGCCAGCAGTGACCATTCCTCTAGCGGGAGTTACAATGAGCAGTTCTTC.

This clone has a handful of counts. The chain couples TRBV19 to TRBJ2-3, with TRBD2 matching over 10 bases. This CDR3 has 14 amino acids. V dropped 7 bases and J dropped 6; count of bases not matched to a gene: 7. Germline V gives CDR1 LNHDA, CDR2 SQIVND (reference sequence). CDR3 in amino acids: CASTKLAGVDTQYF. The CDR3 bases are TGTGCCAGTACCAAGCTAGCGGGGGTGGATACGCAGTATTTT.

The CDR3 here is CASSAGLAGVVGSYNEQFF. CDR3 bases: TGTGCCAGCAGTGCCGGACTAGCGGGAGTAGTGGGATCCTACAATGAGCAGTTCTTC. This chain uses TRBV6-1 with TRBJ2-1, with 13 bases fitting TRBD2. The V gene end was trimmed by 4 bases and the J gene end by 1 base; junction bases not matched to a gene: 10. The CDR3 runs to 19 residues. Per the germline V gene, CDR1 is MNHNS and CDR2 is SASEGT.